These 8 T cell receptor beta chains were sequenced from one sample in a study of blood T cells in healthy people across ages. A second PCR, run for roughly 7 to 11 cycles, used a sample-barcoded 5' primer plus a J-beta primer mix. TCRdb independently ran MiXCR on the 5' RACE reads; one entry per CDR3 protein. The sample lists roughly 560,000 distinct CDR3 sequences; approximately 25% were seen once. This sample also belongs to another study, concerning T cells of mothers and their children.

Sequencing used blood. The receptors stem from a boy between 5 and 17 years old in good health.

V is TRBV7-8 and J is TRBJ2-3; D is possibly TRBD2 (6 bases). V was trimmed by 5 bases and J by 2 bases, leaving 14 bases between them. CDR1 and CDR2 (germline): SGHVS, FQNEAQ. The CDR3 is 15 residues long. The CDR3 region is CASSLGGPYTDTQYF. In DNA form, the CDR3 reads TGTGCCAGCAGCCTCGGGGGACCTTACACAGATACGCAGTATTTT.

This clonotype was detected many times. The rearrangement links TRBV4-1 to TRBJ2-7, with 7 nucleotides matching TRBD2. V trimming: 5 bases; J trimming: 0 bases; junction bases outside the gene matches: 7. The CDR3 is made up of 15 amino acids. CDR1 and CDR2 (germline): MGHRA, YSYEKL. The CDR3 region has the DNA TGCGCCAGCAGCTCCCGCAAGCGGGACTCCTACGAGCAGTACTTC. It is translated as CASSSRKRDSYEQYF.

The chain employs TRBV28 and TRBJ1-2, with D unclear. Germline-derived CDR1 and CDR2 are MDHEN and SYDVKM. This CDR3 region has 14 residues. The germline V and J ends were trimmed by 4 bases and 1 base, with 10 bases remaining between them. CDR3 bases: TGTGCCAGCAGTTCATCCCCTCTTAACTATGGCTACACCTTC. It yields the protein CASSSSPLNYGYTF.

The sample holds a few counts of this clonotype. The CDR3 loop reads CATSWSGGSYEQYF. CDR3 nucleotide sequence: TGTGCCACCTCGTGGTCCGGGGGATCCTACGAGCAGTACTTC. This chain links TRBV6-6 with TRBJ2-7; tentatively, D is TRBD2 (6 bases). Trimming removed 10 bases at V and 1 base at J, with 17 bases between. The CDR3 consists of 14 residues. Germline CDR1 and CDR2: MNHNY and SVGAGI (reference sequence).

The chain joins TRBV28 to TRBJ2-5, with 10 bases identical to TRBD2. The J call may be mistaken, given a closer DNA end match to TRBJ2-7. Germline V gives CDR1 MDHEN, CDR2 SYDVKM. This CDR3 has 17 amino acids. The CDR3 DNA reads TGTGCCAGCAGTTTATGGCCTAGCGGGAGAGTCCCCTACGAGCAGTACTTC. Translated, it gives CASSLWPSGRVPYEQYF.

V and J are TRBV15 and TRBJ2-7, with a weak D call TRBD2 (5 bases). The CDR3 consists of 15 residues. V lost 1 base and J lost 2, with 12 bases in between. CDR1 LNHNV and CDR2 YYDKDF come from the germline V gene (reference sequence). As DNA, the CDR3 is TGTGCCACCAGCAGAGTGGCGGGCCAAACCTACGAGCAGTACTTC. Amino acids: CATSRVAGQTYEQYF.

This sequence joins TRBV28 and TRBJ2-3, with TRBD2 matching 9 bases. CDR1 MDHEN and CDR2 SYDVKM come from the germline V gene. This CDR3 has 15 amino acids. The V gene end was trimmed by 4 bases and the J gene end by 4 bases; junction bases not matched to a gene: 6. This CDR3 reads CASSSVAGVADTQYF. The CDR3 DNA sequence: TGTGCCAGCAGTTCCGTAGCGGGGGTGGCAGATACGCAGTATTTT.

The CDR3 protein is CASSLEGRPNEKLFF. The CDR3 DNA sequence: TGCGCCAGCAGCTTGGAGGGACGGCCTAATGAAAAACTGTTTTTT. The chain recombines TRBV5-1 with TRBJ1-4; the D gene is possibly TRBD1 (5 bases). The germline V gene has CDR1 SGHRS and CDR2 YFSETQ. Trimming cost V 0 bases and J 3 bases, with 9 bases left between them. The CDR3 runs 15 residues.